This T cell receptor beta chain was captured in a study of sequential checkpoint blockade in melanoma. Germline values: CDR1 MDHEN, CDR2 SYDVKM. This CDR3 has 17 residues. Trimming shortened V by 4 bases and J by 2 bases, and 20 bases separated the two germline ends. The data were produced by immunoSEQ multiplex PCR, yet TCRdb's version contains in-frame clones alone and is incomplete. The data show about 9,200 clones, roughly 20% seen once. Stated treatment: randomized to nivolumab then ipilimumab (arm A) or the reverse (arm B). This clone appeared a few times. The input for sequencing was tumor tissue (inferred from file names), taken from a patient given nivolumab and ipilimumab in sequence. This rearrangement joins TRBV28 to TRBJ1-1, with D uncertain. The TCR originated in a human donor with melanoma. DNA of the CDR3: TGTGCCAGCAGTTCCAACCGGGCATCTGAAGATAACACTGAAGCTTTCTTT. Its translation is CASSSNRASEDNTEAFF.